The T cell receptor beta chain described here comes from a study of low-dose radiotherapy and immunotherapy resistance in tumors. Study-level background: Cohort 1 was treated with 0.5 Gy per fraction at 2-week intervals, amounting to 6.5 Gy overall.

First-strand cDNA used TRAV- and TRBV-specific primers, covering alpha and beta chains. The authors ran around 22 PCR cycles to amplify TCRs with a constant-region primer and V-primer adapter. In vitro transcription amplified the mRNA that had been isolated. Each CDR3 protein gets one entry after TCRdb re-called the reads with MiXCR. This sample carries around 100,000 distinct CDR3 sequences, 20% to 25% of them seen once, and the ten largest clones take 4.1%. The time point here: after trial treatment. Treatment described: LDRT plus nivolumab, ipilimumab, low-dose cyclophosphamide and aspirin (RACIN trial). The therapy administered to donors comprised nivolumab, ipilimumab, aspirin, low-dose cyclophosphamide and low-dose radiotherapy. The germline V gene has CDR1 GTSNPN and CDR2 SVGIG (reference sequence). The CDR3 spans 17 residues. V lost 4 bases to trimming and J lost 6 bases; unmatched junction nucleotides: 16.

V and J are TRBV30 and TRBJ2-2; 8 positions match TRBD1. The TCR originated in a male donor with prostate cancer. Here the sequenced sample was PBMCs, taken after low-dose radiotherapy plus immunotherapy. CDR3 region: CAWNNPTDRAGSGELFF. In nucleotides, the CDR3 is TGTGCCTGGAACAACCCAACGGACAGGGCAGGATCCGGGGAGCTGTTTTTT.